The subject of this entry is one TCR beta chain. The sample originates from a study of blood T cell repertoires in COVID-19. Study details: Sample material is recorded as cDNA or gDNA derived from T cells, B-cell-depleted T cells, or PBMCs.

Germline V gives CDR1 KGHSH, CDR2 LQKENI. This CDR3 contains 15 residues. V lost 0 bases and J lost 4; bases outside the gene matches: 6. Assay: immunoSEQ multiplex PCR; the TCRdb copy retains only in-frame clones and omits some. This sample has roughly 71,000 clones, with roughly 88% found just once. The receptor comes from a man in his forties or fifties with acute or convalescent COVID-19. Material for sequencing was peripheral blood. The chain has TRBV18 and TRBJ2-7; 7 nucleotides line up with TRBD1. CDR3 coding DNA: TGTGCCAGCTCACCACCGACAGGGCGCGGTTACGAGCAGTACTTC. Encoded protein: CASSPPTGRGYEQYF.